The 16 T cell receptor beta chains presented below share a single source sample, sequenced in a study of blood T cell repertoires in COVID-19. Method: immunoSEQ multiplex PCR; TCRdb's copy keeps in-frame clones and lacks some. Counted here are fewer than 200,000 clones, around 84% occurring once; the ten biggest clones make up about 7.2%. Sample: PBMCs or T cells enriched from blood (not recorded which). These receptors originate from a man in his forties or fifties who had recovered from COVID-19.

The chain links TRBV6-5 to TRBJ2-5; 9 bases line up with TRBD1. Unmatched junction bases numbered 3, after V lost 0 bases and J lost 1 base. The CDR3 sequence is 16 residues long. CDR1 and CDR2 (germline): MNHEY, SVGAGI. This CDR3 reads CASSYSGTGIQETQYF. The CDR3, as DNA: TGTGCCAGCAGTTACTCGGGGACAGGGATCCAAGAGACCCAGTACTTC.

The chain uses TRBV3-1 (or the pseudogene TRBV3-2) and TRBJ2-5, with D perhaps TRBD2 (6 bases). CDR3 length: 15 residues. The germline V gene encodes CDR1 LGHDT and CDR2 YNNKEL (reference sequence). Trimming removed 2 bases at V and 3 bases at J, with 13 bases between. CDR3: CASSQPVTSKETQYF. CDR3 bases: TGTGCCAGCAGCCAACCCGTGACTAGTAAAGAGACCCAGTACTTC.

With respect to this clone: Its ends do not fully match the called genes, so a read error is possible. The chain employs TRBV6-1 and TRBJ1-1; TRBD1 matches 8 bases. Germline CDR1 MNHNS, CDR2 SASEGT. CDR3 size: 15 residues. The DNA of the CDR3 is TGTGCCAGCAGTCAAGCCAGGACAGGGTACACTGAAGCTTTCTTT. This gives the protein CASSQARTGYTEAFF.

This clone came up a few times. The rearrangement links TRBV7-2 to TRBJ1-1; TRBD1 aligns across 7 bases. CDR1 is SGHTA and CDR2 is FQGNSA in the germline V gene. V lost 1 base and J lost 7; bases outside the gene matches: 6. The CDR3 sequence is 14 residues long. Here the CDR3 DNA reads TGTGCCAGCAGCTTAGATAAGGGGGCGGGTGAAGCTTTCTTT. Protein: CASSLDKGAGEAFF.

CDR3 nucleotide sequence: TGCAGCGTTTCGACAGGGCGGGGCACTGAAGCTTTCTTT. Protein product: CSVSTGRGTEAFF. The chain carries TRBV29-1 and TRBJ1-1; TRBD1 agrees at 7 bases. V gave up 5 bases and J gave up 4 bases; unmatched junction bases: 7. This CDR3 spans 13 amino acids. The germline gives CDR1 SQVTM, CDR2 ANQGSEA.

This clone was counted only a few times. The rearrangement joins TRBV12-3 or TRBV12-4 to TRBJ2-1, with no clear D. V lost 6 bases and J 4 bases, leaving 7 bases between the germline ends. This CDR3 contains 12 residues. CDR3 amino acids: CASSSLYNEQFF. CDR3 bases: TGTGCCAGCAGCTCCCTATACAATGAGCAGTTCTTC.

The V call is TRBV9, the J call TRBJ2-5; weak D call: TRBD2 (5 bases). CDR1 is SGDLS and CDR2 is YYNGEE in the germline V gene. The length of the CDR3 is 15 residues. The germline V and J ends were trimmed by 0 bases and 2 bases, with 11 bases remaining between them. The CDR3 here is CASSVGDYDQETQYF. Written as DNA, the CDR3 is TGTGCCAGCAGCGTAGGCGACTACGATCAAGAGACCCAGTACTTC.

This sequence joins TRBV18 and TRBJ1-4; D is possibly TRBD1 (6 bases). CDR1 and CDR2 (germline): KGHSH, LQKENI. V lost 3 bases and J 2 bases, leaving 7 bases between the germline ends. CDR3 size: 14 residues. In nucleotides, the CDR3 is TGTGCCAGCTCACCCGGACAGACTAATGAAAAACTGTTTTTT. It translates to CASSPGQTNEKLFF.

The V and J genes are TRBV19 and TRBJ2-5; D is possibly TRBD1 (6 bases). The CDR3 is 15 residues long. V dropped 5 bases and J dropped 2 bases, with 15 bases sitting between them. Germline CDR1 reads LNHDA; CDR2 reads SQIVND (reference sequence). The DNA of the CDR3 is TGTGCCAGTAGTGTACGGGACACCAAACAAGAGACCCAGTACTTC. It is translated as CASSVRDTKQETQYF. The variable domain in full, with the rest retrieved from reference TRBV19 and TRBJ2-5, is DGGITQSPKYLFRKEGQNVTLSCEQNLNHDAMYWYRQDPGQGLRLIYYSQIVNDFQKGDIAEGYSVSREKKESFPLTVTSAQKNPTAFYLCASSVRDTKQETQYFGPGTRLLVL.

The CDR3 DNA sequence: TGTGCCAGCAGCTTGCAGGGGCCAGCTACGCAGTATTTT. Protein sequence: CASSLQGPATQYF. The rearrangement joins TRBV5-6 to TRBJ2-3; a weak D match, TRBD1 (6 bases). The CDR3 spans 13 residues. Germline CDR1 reads SGHDT; CDR2 reads YYEEEE. Between the trimmed V and J ends, which lost 1 base and 8 bases, there was a span of 11 bases. Full variable domain (missing parts from reference TRBV5-6 and TRBJ2-3): DAGVTQSPTHLIKTRGQQVTLRCSPKSGHDTVSWYQQALGQGPQFIFQYYEEEERQRGNFPDRFSGHQFPNYSSELNVNALLLGDSALYLCASSLQGPATQYFGPGTRLTVL.

This chain links TRBV19 with TRBJ1-5; 7 bases map to TRBD1. Germline loops: CDR1 LNHDA, CDR2 SQIVND (reference sequence). V lost 6 bases to trimming and J lost 4 bases; unmatched junction nucleotides: 15. The CDR3 runs 17 residues. CDR3 DNA sequence: TGTGCCAGTAGCAAAGGACAGGTCTCAAGTCGAAATCAGCCCCAGCATTTT. Amino acids: CASSKGQVSSRNQPQHF.

The table lists this clone with a few counts. The chain combines TRBV19 with TRBJ2-2; 9 bases are shared with TRBD1. J gave up 6 bases and V 6 bases, and 8 bases lay outside the gene matches. Germline V gene data show CDR1 as LNHDA and CDR2 as SQIVND (reference sequence). The CDR3 is 15 amino acids. The DNA of the CDR3 is TGTGCCAGTAGGACCGGGACAGGGACGTCCGGGGAGCTGTTTTTT. Translation gives CASRTGTGTSGELFF.

This chain uses TRBV4-1 with TRBJ1-2; 9 positions match TRBD1. CDR3 length equals 15 residues. Germline values: CDR1 MGHRA, CDR2 YSYEKL. J lost 3 bases, V lost 2 bases, and 4 bases had no gene match. The CDR3: CASSQPRDRDYGYTF. CDR3 sequence (DNA): TGCGCCAGCAGCCAACCTAGGGACAGGGACTATGGCTACACCTTC.

The rearrangement joins TRBV6-5 to TRBJ2-1; 7 bases match TRBD1. This CDR3 spans 15 amino acids. V was pared by 8 bases and J by 0 bases, with 7 bases of the junction left unmatched. The germline V gene encodes CDR1 MNHEY and CDR2 SVGAGI. CDR3 bases: TGTGCCAGCGGGGCTGACAGGGCCTCCTACAATGAGCAGTTCTTC. Encoded protein: CASGADRASYNEQFF.

The chain employs TRBV30 and TRBJ1-1, with D unresolved. CDR3 length equals 11 residues. The V and J ends lost 2 bases and 11 bases respectively, with 12 bases between them. Looked up from germline, CDR1 is GTSNPN and CDR2 is SVGIG (reference sequence). DNA of the CDR3: TGTGCCTGGAGTCGAGGGATCGGGGCTTTCTTT. Translation gives CAWSRGIGAFF. Looking up the rest from reference TRBV30 and TRBJ1-1 gives the full variable domain: SQTIHQWPATLVQPVGSPLSLECTVEGTSNPNLYWYRQAAGRGLQLLFYSVGIGQISSEVPQNLSASRPQDRQFILSSKKLLLSDSGFYLCAWSRGIGAFFGQGTRLTVV.

The chain combines TRBV19 with TRBJ1-2, with D unresolved. The V gene lost 5 bases and the J gene lost 5 bases, with 9 bases spanning the gap. The CDR3 length is 12 residues. Germline CDR1 is LNHDA and CDR2 is SQIVND (reference sequence). The CDR3 region has the DNA TGTGCCAGTAGTCTAAGAAGTTATGGCTACACCTTC. Translation gives CASSLRSYGYTF.